This T cell receptor (beta chain) was identified in a study of cytomegalovirus exposure and HLA in healthy donors. Details on this clone: Its antigen is still unknown.

Trimming took 3 bases from V and 4 from J; bases not matched to a gene: 8. CDR3 length equals 17 residues. Per the germline V gene, CDR1 is SGHRS and CDR2 is YFSETQ. Study-level results: For cytomegalovirus status, the classifier reportedly gave diagnoses with high specificity and sensitivity. A cluster of highly shared sequence variants was likely a sequencing artifact.

Use of 60 Vbeta and 13 Jbeta primers characterized the PCR. Data came from immunoSEQ multiplex PCR; TCRdb stores just in-frame clones and leaves some out. The repertoire table contains tens of thousands of clones. The sequence was collected from a young man in good health and CMV-seronegative. The chain combines TRBV5-1 with TRBJ1-3, with 12 bases fitting TRBD1. Source material: PBMCs. Written as DNA, the CDR3 is TGCGCCAGCAGCTCGGTTGGGGACAGGGGGCCCGGAAACACCATATATTTT. Amino acids: CASSSVGDRGPGNTIYF.